A single sample gave rise to the 22 T cell receptor beta chains below, sequenced in a study of T-cell reconstitution after alpha-beta-depleted transplantation in children. Unique molecular identifiers tagged the TCRbeta library. MiXCR was run by TCRdb on the PCR reads, yielding one entry per CDR3 protein. The repertoire holds around 800,000 distinct CDR3 sequences, with roughly 15% as singletons. The material sequenced was PBMCs, mostly from graft donor cells, taken 360 days after TCRalphabeta/CD19-depleted stem cell transplant. Source of these receptors: a male patient between 10 and 17 years old who had a stem cell transplant for acute lymphoblastic leukemia, so the T cells may come from the graft donor.

The chain has TRBV5-1 and TRBJ1-2; TRBD1 matches at 11 bases. Germline V gene lookup returns CDR1 SGHRS and CDR2 YFSETQ. The ends lost 2 bases at V and 7 bases at J; junction bases unmatched: 7. The CDR3 is 15 residues long. The CDR3 here is CASSFGQGAGAGYTF. The DNA for the CDR3 is TGCGCCAGCAGCTTCGGACAGGGGGCCGGGGCTGGCTACACCTTC. The complete variable domain, with remaining parts taken from reference TRBV5-1 and TRBJ1-2, reads KAGVTQTPRYLIKTRGQQVTLSCSPISGHRSVSWYQQTPGQGLQFLFEYFSETQRNKGNFPGRFSGRQFSNSRSEMNVSTLELGDSALYLCASSFGQGAGAGYTFGSGTRLTVV.

The chain joins TRBV9 to TRBJ1-5; maybe TRBD1 (5 bases). The CDR3 loop spans 15 amino acids. Germline lookup yields CDR1 SGDLS and CDR2 YYNGEE. V lost 6 bases and J lost 2, with 15 bases in between. This CDR3 reads CASNPQGRGNQPQHF. In DNA form, the CDR3 reads TGTGCCAGCAATCCCCAGGGAAGGGGCAATCAGCCCCAGCATTTT.

This clonotype was observed a handful of times. The chain joins TRBV18 to TRBJ2-7, with 9 bases identical to TRBD2. This CDR3 contains 16 residues. CDR1 and CDR2 (germline): KGHSH, LQKENI. Trimming removed 0 bases from V and 2 bases from J; junction bases left unmatched: 5. This CDR3 is CASSPPWASGTYEQYF. In DNA form, the CDR3 reads TGTGCCAGCTCACCACCGTGGGCTAGCGGGACCTACGAGCAGTACTTC.

This clonotype has more than one count but fewer than ten. The V and J genes are TRBV2 and TRBJ1-2; unclear D gene. The ends were cut back, 7 bases at V and 3 bases at J, with 6 bases in the middle. The CDR3 runs to 11 residues. Germline loops: CDR1 SNHLY, CDR2 FYNNEI. DNA of the CDR3: TGTGCCAGCACCCCTCACTATGGCTACACCTTC. Its translation is CASTPHYGYTF.

The CDR3 DNA is TGTGCCAGCAGTCCCTTAGCGGGTTCGAGCTCCTACAATGAGCAGTTCTTC. Translation: CASSPLAGSSSYNEQFF. J is TRBJ2-1 and V is TRBV28, with 7 bases aligning to TRBD2. The V gene's germline CDR1 is MDHEN and CDR2 SYDVKM. J lost 0 bases, V lost 5 bases, and 10 bases had no gene match. The CDR3 covers 17 residues.

This clonotype was picked up a small number of times. CDR3 in amino acids: CASSHSGPGSYEQYF. For the CDR3, the DNA is TGTGCCAGCAGCCATAGCGGGCCTGGCTCCTACGAGCAGTACTTC. This chain connects TRBV3-1 to TRBJ2-7; TRBD2 matches at 7 bases. Germline lookup yields CDR1 LGHDT and CDR2 YNNKEL (reference sequence). The CDR3 consists of 15 residues. J was trimmed by 0 bases and V by 3 bases; bases with no gene match: 5.

The count of this clonotype is one. The rearrangement joins TRBV12-1 to TRBJ2-7. TRBV12-1 is designated a pseudogene. CDR3 length equals 13 residues. The CDR3 nucleotides are TGTGCCAGCAGCTGGGGGCTCCTATGCGAGCAGTACTTC. Translating it yields CASSWGLLCEQYF.

A few counts support this clonotype. The chain is built from TRBV6-5 and TRBJ1-2, with unresolved D. Per germline, CDR1 MNHEY and CDR2 SVGAGI. V was trimmed by 1 base and J by 5 bases, leaving 14 bases between them. The CDR3 has 15 residues. In DNA form, the CDR3 reads TGTGCCAGCAGTTACTTCAAGTATAATGGTTATGGCTACACCTTC. It codes for CASSYFKYNGYGYTF.

The gene calls are TRBV9 and TRBJ2-3; D might be TRBD2 (5 bases). This CDR3 is 15 amino acids long. Germline CDR1 SGDLS, CDR2 YYNGEE. V was trimmed by 0 bases and J by 5 bases, leaving 13 bases between them. CDR3 loop: CASSVALRVKDTQYF. CDR3 nucleotide sequence: TGTGCCAGCAGCGTAGCTTTGCGGGTGAAAGATACGCAGTATTTT.

The rearrangement uses TRBV5-1 and TRBJ1-1; D is ambiguous. The CDR3 is 15 amino acids. Germline-derived CDR1 and CDR2 are SGHRS and YFSETQ. The ends were cut back, 0 bases at V and 0 bases at J, with 9 bases in the middle. The CDR3 spells CASSLEEGMNTEAFF. The DNA for the CDR3 is TGCGCCAGCAGCTTGGAAGAGGGAATGAACACTGAAGCTTTCTTT.

This chain joins TRBV11-3 and TRBJ2-7; D not certain. Looked up from germline, CDR1 is SGHNT and CDR2 is YENEEA. The CDR3 runs 12 residues. V was cut by 1 base and J by 5 bases, with 6 bases left in between. The CDR3 spells CASSLALHEQYF. The DNA for the CDR3 is TGTGCCAGCAGCTTAGCACTCCACGAGCAGTACTTC. Combining the CDR3 with reference TRBV11-3 and TRBJ2-7 gives the whole variable domain EAGVVQSPRYKIIEKKQPVAFWCNPISGHNTLYWYLQNLGQGPELLIRYENEEAVDDSQLPKDRFSAERLKGVDSTLKIQPAELGDSAVYLCASSLALHEQYFGPGTRLTVT.

The chain employs TRBV20-1 and TRBJ2-4; D is undetermined. V shed 0 bases and J shed 7 bases, with 10 bases lying between them. CDR3 length equals 13 residues. Germline V lookup: CDR1 DFQATT, CDR2 SNEGSKA (reference sequence). CDR3 in amino acids: CSARDSNGNIQYF. As DNA, the CDR3 is TGCAGTGCTAGAGATTCCAATGGGAACATTCAGTACTTC.

The rearrangement uses TRBV7-9 and TRBJ2-7, with D possibly TRBD1 on 7 matching bases. This CDR3 spans 16 amino acids. Germline CDR1 reads SEHNR; CDR2 reads FQNEAQ (reference sequence). V was pared by 5 bases and J by 0 bases, with 17 bases between. The CDR3 DNA reads TGTGCCAGCAGCCAGACAGGGCCCGGGAGCTCCTACGAGCAGTACTTC. Its translation is CASSQTGPGSSYEQYF.

The chain is built from TRBV5-1 and TRBJ1-1, with no clear D. CDR3 length equals 16 residues. The V end was cut by 4 bases, the J end by 7 bases, with 23 bases between. Germline CDR1 SGHRS, CDR2 YFSETQ. The CDR3 loop is CASSPGPFQAEIEAFF. CDR3 sequence (DNA): TGCGCCAGCAGCCCCGGACCTTTCCAGGCCGAAATTGAAGCTTTCTTT.

This clonotype was detected a few times. V usage is TRBV6-4 and J usage is TRBJ2-1; no definite D call. Germline V CDR1 and CDR2: MRHNA, SNTAGT. The CDR3 length is 15 residues. Trimming took off 5 bases at V and 6 bases at J, with 17 bases between the two ends. The CDR3 DNA reads TGTGCCAGCAGTCCTAGGGCCCCTACGGGCAATGAGCAGTTCTTC. Translated: CASSPRAPTGNEQFF.

This clonotype has just a few counts. V gene TRBV20-1 combines with J gene TRBJ2-7, with D possibly TRBD1 on 6 matching bases. In germline, CDR1 is DFQATT, CDR2 SNEGSKA (reference sequence). This CDR3 is 17 amino acids long. Trimming took off 3 bases at V and 4 bases at J, with 25 bases between the two ends. The chain's CDR3 is CSARDPEGRQAVYEQYF. The CDR3 DNA follows: TGCAGTGCTAGGGACCCTGAGGGGAGACAGGCCGTTTACGAGCAGTACTTC.

This clonotype was recorded a few times. The chain joins TRBV7-9 to TRBJ1-5; D unclear. The CDR3 totals 13 residues. V was shortened by 3 bases and J by 7 bases, with 10 bases between the two germline ends. CDR1 and CDR2 from the germline V gene are SEHNR and FQNEAQ (reference sequence). The CDR3 sequence: CASSFEGGQPQHF. The CDR3 region has the DNA TGTGCCAGCAGCTTCGAGGGCGGGCAGCCCCAGCATTTT.

This clonotype was seen a few times. The J gene is TRBJ2-6, the V gene TRBV5-1; D gene ambiguous. Trimming stripped 4 bases from V and 3 bases from J, with 14 bases between. CDR1 is SGHRS, CDR2 YFSETQ, per germline. The CDR3 consists of 16 residues. CDR3 amino acids: CASSLKGKGGANVLTF. The CDR3, as DNA: TGCGCCAGCAGCCTGAAAGGAAAGGGTGGGGCCAACGTCCTGACTTTC. Variable domain in full (rest from reference TRBV5-1 and TRBJ2-6): KAGVTQTPRYLIKTRGQQVTLSCSPISGHRSVSWYQQTPGQGLQFLFEYFSETQRNKGNFPGRFSGRQFSNSRSEMNVSTLELGDSALYLCASSLKGKGGANVLTFGAGSRLTVL.

CDR3 DNA sequence: TGCAGCGTTGAACTAGCAGGGGGCGTACCCTACGAGCAGTACTTC. Protein product: CSVELAGGVPYEQYF. The chain recombines TRBV29-1 with TRBJ2-7; 8 bases fit TRBD1. Germline CDR1 reads SQVTM; CDR2 reads ANQGSEA. The CDR3 runs to 15 residues. Trimming took 2 bases from V and 2 from J; bases not matched to a gene: 8.

Here the CDR3 DNA reads TGCGCCAGCAGCTTGGACGGACCGCACTATGGCTACACCTTC. It encodes CASSLDGPHYGYTF. This rearrangement joins TRBV5-1 to TRBJ1-2; D unclear. The CDR3 is 14 amino acids. The germline CDR1 and CDR2 sequences are SGHRS and YFSETQ. Deletions cut 0 bases from V and 3 bases from J, with 9 bases between.

This clonotype showed up just a few times. The chain couples TRBV27 to TRBJ2-1, with D hard to call. The V gene lost 4 bases and the J gene lost 2 bases, with 15 bases spanning the gap. CDR1 is MNHEY, CDR2 SMNVEV, per germline (reference sequence). The CDR3 extends over 16 amino acids. The CDR3 nucleotides are TGTGCCAGCAGTTCCCCTGTAGCTAGGGCCTACAATGAGCAGTTCTTC. Translated: CASSSPVARAYNEQFF.

This clonotype was seen just once. The gene calls are TRBV2 and TRBJ2-3, with TRBD1 identical over 10 bases. V lost 6 bases, J lost 2 bases, and 11 bases stayed unmatched. CDR1 is SNHLY and CDR2 is FYNNEI in the germline V gene. This CDR3 has 17 amino acids. CDR3: CASSVYLGQGDTDTQYF. The CDR3 coding sequence is TGTGCCAGCAGCGTTTACCTCGGACAGGGGGACACAGATACGCAGTATTTT.